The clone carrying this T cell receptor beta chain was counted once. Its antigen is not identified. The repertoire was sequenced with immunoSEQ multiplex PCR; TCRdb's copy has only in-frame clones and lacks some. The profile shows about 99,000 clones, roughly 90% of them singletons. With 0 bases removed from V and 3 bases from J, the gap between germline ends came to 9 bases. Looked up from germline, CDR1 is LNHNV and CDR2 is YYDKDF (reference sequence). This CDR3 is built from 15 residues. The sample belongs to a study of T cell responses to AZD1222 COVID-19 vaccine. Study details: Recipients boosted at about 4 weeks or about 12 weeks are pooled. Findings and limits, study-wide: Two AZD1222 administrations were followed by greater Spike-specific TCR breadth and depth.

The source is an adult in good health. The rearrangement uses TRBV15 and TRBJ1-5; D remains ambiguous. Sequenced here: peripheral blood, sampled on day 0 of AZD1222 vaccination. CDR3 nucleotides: TGTGCCACCAGCAGAGATTTAGGCATCAATCAGCCCCAGCATTTT. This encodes CATSRDLGINQPQHF.